These 18 T cell receptor beta chains came from one sample sequenced in a study of T cells after yellow fever vaccination. One entry per CDR3 protein results from TCRdb running MiXCR on the 5' RACE reads. The sample lists 250,000 or so distinct CDR3 sequences, 3.6% occurring once. Sequences were derived from PBMCs, sampled 15 days after the yellow fever booster vaccination. Receptor source: a young man who received the YFV17D yellow fever vaccine.

This clonotype was detected many times. V and J are TRBV7-2 and TRBJ2-7, with D perhaps TRBD2 (5 bases). The CDR3 consists of 15 residues. The V end was cut by 0 bases, the J end by 0 bases, with 9 bases between. Germline-derived CDR1 and CDR2 are SGHTA and FQGNSA. The CDR3 coding sequence is TGTGCCAGCAGCTTAGCTTCTGGGAGCTCCTACGAGCAGTACTTC. Protein product: CASSLASGSSYEQYF.

This clonotype has at least ten counts. The V call is TRBV4-1, the J call TRBJ2-3; 10 nucleotides align to TRBD2. CDR3 size: 18 residues. V shed 1 base and J 0 bases; nucleotides not matched to a gene: 7. Germline V gene lookup returns CDR1 MGHRA and CDR2 YSYEKL. Here the CDR3 reads CASSQVSAAGGSTDTQYF. As DNA, the CDR3 is TGCGCCAGCAGCCAAGTCTCCGCAGCGGGGGGGAGCACAGATACGCAGTATTTT.

This clonotype occurred many times. This sequence joins TRBV7-9 and TRBJ2-7, with 9 bases aligning to TRBD1. The ends lost 5 bases at V and 3 bases at J; junction bases unmatched: 8. The CDR3 extends over 15 amino acids. Germline loops: CDR1 SEHNR, CDR2 FQNEAQ (reference sequence). CDR3 DNA sequence: TGTGCCAGCAGCGTGACGGGACAGGGTTTCTACGAGCAGTACGTC. It specifies CASSVTGQGFYEQYV.

The table lists this clonotype with many counts. J is TRBJ2-7 and V is TRBV4-3; D not resolved. V lost 1 base, J lost 0 bases, and 7 bases lay in between. The germline V gene encodes CDR1 LGHNA and CDR2 YSLEER. The CDR3 runs to 14 residues. CDR3 coding DNA: TGCGCCAGCAGCCAAGGGTTGGGCTCCTACGAGCAGTACGTC. This gives the protein CASSQGLGSYEQYV.

This clonotype was found many times. The J gene is TRBJ2-1, the V gene TRBV12-3 or TRBV12-4; a possible D gene is TRBD2 (5 bases). This CDR3 has 14 amino acids. V lost 0 bases and J lost 5, with 8 bases in between. The CDR3 bases are TGTGCCAGCAGTTTAGCCGACGGGGACAATGAGCAGTTCTTC. This encodes CASSLADGDNEQFF.

This clonotype was recorded at least ten times. The chain recombines TRBV7-6 with TRBJ1-4, with D possibly matching TRBD1 (5 bases). The germline V gene has CDR1 SGHVS and CDR2 FNYEAQ. There are 13 residues in the CDR3. Trimming took 1 base from V and 13 from J, leaving 13 bases between them. The CDR3 is CASSLDGAGRLFF. In DNA, the CDR3 is TGTGCCAGCAGCTTAGACGGGGCAGGGCGACTGTTTTTT.

This clonotype showed up many times. The V call is TRBV7-2, the J call TRBJ1-2; 8 bases map to TRBD1. Germline CDR1 SGHTA, CDR2 FQGNSA. This CDR3 has 15 residues. With V trimmed by 5 bases and J by 2 bases, 7 bases remained unmatched. DNA for the CDR3: TGTGCCAGCAGCGAAACAGGGGGAGAGAACTATGGCTACACCTTC. Protein sequence: CASSETGGENYGYTF.

This clonotype was seen repeatedly, ten times or more. The J gene is TRBJ1-5, the V gene TRBV5-1; a weak D match, TRBD1 (6 bases). There are 14 residues in the CDR3. The V end was cut by 2 bases, the J end by 5 bases, with 11 bases between. Germline V gene sequence: CDR1 SGHRS, CDR2 YFSETQ. The CDR3 bases are TGCGCCAGCAGCTTTGACAGGATGGATCAGCCCCAGCATTTT. Translated: CASSFDRMDQPQHF.

This clonotype showed up many times. The rearrangement links TRBV5-5 to TRBJ1-5; D is unclear. Germline V gives CDR1 SGHKS, CDR2 YYEKEE (reference sequence). The germline V and J ends were trimmed by 0 bases and 5 bases, with 9 bases remaining between them. This CDR3 contains 14 residues. Here the CDR3 DNA reads TGTGCCAGCAGCTTGGCCAGCTCCGATCAGCCCCAGCATTTT. This encodes CASSLASSDQPQHF.

In its sample, this clonotype was seen many times. This chain links TRBV20-1 with TRBJ2-7, with a possible D match to TRBD1 (6 bases). V was cut by 6 bases and J by 3 bases, with 15 bases left in between. This CDR3 has 13 residues. The germline V gene encodes CDR1 DFQATT and CDR2 SNEGSKA (reference sequence). The CDR3 region has the DNA TGCAGTGCAAGGGGGAGTCGGGGCTACGAGCAGTACTTC. Translated, it gives CSARGSRGYEQYF.

The chain carries TRBV21-1 and TRBJ2-7; the D call in the table, TRBD1, was not verified against the DNA. TRBV21-1 is deemed a pseudogene. The CDR3 length is 20 residues. The CDR3 DNA reads as TGTGCCAGCAGCAAAGAGGGCCTACAAAGGAGACAGGCGACAGACTACGAGCAGTACTTC. Amino acids: CASSKEGLQRRQATDYEQYF.

This clonotype was counted between two and nine times. This chain connects TRBV20-1 to TRBJ2-1, with 9 nucleotides matching TRBD2. Trimming took 6 bases from V and 2 from J; bases not matched to a gene: 17. Germline loops: CDR1 DFQATT, CDR2 SNEGSKA (reference sequence). This CDR3 has 18 amino acids. The CDR3 loop is CSAPGRAGGGNTYNEQFF. CDR3 coding DNA: TGCAGTGCCCCAGGGCGAGCGGGGGGAGGGAATACCTACAATGAGCAGTTCTTC.

At least ten counts were recorded for this clonotype. The J gene is TRBJ1-1, the V gene TRBV5-1, with TRBD1 as a possible D gene (5 bases). The germline V gene has CDR1 SGHRS and CDR2 YFSETQ. CDR3 length: 12 residues. Trimming stripped 4 bases from V and 4 bases from J, with 8 bases between. The DNA for the CDR3 is TGCGCCAGCAGCCGGGGGTCCACTGAAGCTTTCTTT. Translation gives CASSRGSTEAFF.

This clonotype was counted ten times or more. The J gene is TRBJ2-4, the V gene TRBV6-5; TRBD2 might be the D (7 bases). V dropped 0 bases and J dropped 8 bases, with 14 bases sitting between them. The CDR3 runs 15 residues. Per the germline V gene, CDR1 is MNHEY and CDR2 is SVGAGI. The CDR3 sequence: CASSYSNTGRDIQYF. The CDR3 coding sequence is TGTGCCAGCAGTTACTCGAATACAGGGAGGGACATTCAGTACTTC.

This clonotype was detected many times. The V and J genes are TRBV29-1 and TRBJ1-1; maybe TRBD1 (6 bases). This CDR3 has 14 residues. The germline gives CDR1 SQVTM, CDR2 ANQGSEA. V was cut by 4 bases and J by 1 base, with 13 bases left in between. The DNA of the CDR3 is TGCAGCGTTGTCGACTGGACAGAGAACACTGAAGCTTTCTTT. As protein: CSVVDWTENTEAFF. The whole variable domain, remainder taken from reference TRBV29-1 and TRBJ1-1, is SAVISQKPSRDICQRGTSLTIQCQVDSQVTMMFWYRQQPGQSLTLIATANQGSEATYESGFVIDKFPISRPNLTFSTLTVSNMSPEDSSIYLCSVVDWTENTEAFFGQGTRLTVV.

This clonotype was seen at least ten times. The J gene is TRBJ1-2, the V gene TRBV28, with D unclear. This CDR3 is 17 amino acids long. CDR1 is MDHEN, CDR2 SYDVKM, per germline. Trimming removed 2 bases at V and 3 bases at J, with 19 bases between. CDR3 DNA sequence: TGTGCCAGCAGTTTACTCTCTTCTGGTCTATATGACTATGGCTACACCTTC. Encoded protein: CASSLLSSGLYDYGYTF.

The table lists this clonotype with many counts. This chain links TRBV7-3 with TRBJ1-2; 8 positions match TRBD1. The CDR3 loop spans 13 amino acids. Germline CDR1 SGHTA, CDR2 FQGTGA. J lost 4 bases, V lost 4 bases, and 2 bases had no gene match. The CDR3 is CASSWGQAYGYTF. In DNA, the CDR3 is TGTGCCAGCAGCTGGGGACAGGCCTATGGCTACACCTTC.

This clonotype was detected many times. In DNA form, the CDR3 reads TGTGCCAGCAGCTTGGTTGGGACCATAGAGACCCAGTACTTC. This codes for CASSLVGTIETQYF. This chain connects TRBV5-5 to TRBJ2-5; the D gene could be TRBD1 or TRBD2 (5 bases each). Germline V gene data show CDR1 as SGHKS and CDR2 as YYEKEE (reference sequence). CDR3 length: 14 residues. V was pared by 0 bases and J by 4 bases, with 10 bases between.